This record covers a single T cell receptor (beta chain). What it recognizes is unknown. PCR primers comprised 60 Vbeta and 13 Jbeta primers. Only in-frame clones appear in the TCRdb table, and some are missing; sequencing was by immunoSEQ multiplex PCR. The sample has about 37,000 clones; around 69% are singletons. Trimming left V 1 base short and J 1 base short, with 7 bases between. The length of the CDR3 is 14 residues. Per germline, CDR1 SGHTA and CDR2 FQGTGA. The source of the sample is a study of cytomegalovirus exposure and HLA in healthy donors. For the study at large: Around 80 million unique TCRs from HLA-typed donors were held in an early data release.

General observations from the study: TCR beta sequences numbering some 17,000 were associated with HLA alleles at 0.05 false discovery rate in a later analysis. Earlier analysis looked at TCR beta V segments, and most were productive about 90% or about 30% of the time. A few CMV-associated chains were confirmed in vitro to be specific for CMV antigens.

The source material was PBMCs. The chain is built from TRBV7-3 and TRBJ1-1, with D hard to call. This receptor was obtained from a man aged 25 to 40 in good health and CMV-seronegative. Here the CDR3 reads CASSLSGENTEAFF. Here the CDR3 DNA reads TGTGCCAGCAGCTTAAGCGGGGAGAACACTGAAGCTTTCTTT.